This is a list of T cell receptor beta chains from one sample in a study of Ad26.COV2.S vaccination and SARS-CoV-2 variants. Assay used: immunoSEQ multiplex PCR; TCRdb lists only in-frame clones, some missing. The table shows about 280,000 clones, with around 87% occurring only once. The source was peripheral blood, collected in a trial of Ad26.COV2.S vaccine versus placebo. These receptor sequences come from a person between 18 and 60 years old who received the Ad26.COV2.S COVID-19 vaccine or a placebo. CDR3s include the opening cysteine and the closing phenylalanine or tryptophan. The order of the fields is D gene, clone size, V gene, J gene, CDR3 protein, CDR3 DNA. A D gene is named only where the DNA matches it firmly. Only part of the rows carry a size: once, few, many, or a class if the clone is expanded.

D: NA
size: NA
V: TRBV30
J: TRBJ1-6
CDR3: CAWSRTDYNSPLHF
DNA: TGTGCCTGGAGCCGGACAGATTATAATTCACCCCTCCACTTT

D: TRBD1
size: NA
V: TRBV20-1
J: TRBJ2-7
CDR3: CSASTGQGRHEQYF
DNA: TGCAGTGCTAGTACGGGACAGGGCCGCCACGAGCAGTACTTC

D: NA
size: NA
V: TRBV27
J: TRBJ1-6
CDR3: CASGSGGLNSPLHF
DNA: TGTGCCAGCGGCTCGGGGGGGCTTAATTCACCCCTCCACTTT

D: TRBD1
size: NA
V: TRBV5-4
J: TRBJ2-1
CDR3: CASSHRTGRSYNEQFF
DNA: TGTGCCAGCAGCCACCGGACAGGGCGATCCTACAATGAGCAGTTCTTC

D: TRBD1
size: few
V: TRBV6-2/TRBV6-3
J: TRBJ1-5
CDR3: CASSYGDRGPWNQPQHF
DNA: TGTGCCAGCAGTTACGGGGACAGGGGCCCTTGGAATCAGCCCCAGCATTTT

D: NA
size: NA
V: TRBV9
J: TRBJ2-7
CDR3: CASSVEGQGTHEQYF
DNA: TGTGCCAGCAGCGTAGAGGGGCAGGGCACCCACGAGCAGTACTTC

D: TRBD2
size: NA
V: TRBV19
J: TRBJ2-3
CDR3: CASSPQRGMVDTQYF
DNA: TGTGCCAGTAGTCCACAGCGGGGTATGGTAGATACGCAGTATTTT

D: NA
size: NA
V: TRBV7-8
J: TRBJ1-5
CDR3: CASSLGRLEPQHF
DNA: TGTGCCAGCAGCTTAGGAAGGTTGGAGCCCCAGCATTTT

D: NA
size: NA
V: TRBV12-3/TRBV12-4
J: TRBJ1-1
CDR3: CASSSGLNTEAFF
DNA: TGTGCCAGCAGTTCCGGCCTGAACACTGAAGCTTTCTTT

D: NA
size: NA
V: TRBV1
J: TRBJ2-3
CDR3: CTSSPAFCRQRLNTDTQYF
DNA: TGCACCAGCAGCCCAGCCTTTTGTAGACAGCGCTTAAACACAGATACGCAGTATTTT

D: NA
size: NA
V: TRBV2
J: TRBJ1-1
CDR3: CASSPLQGDTEAFF
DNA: TGTGCCAGCAGTCCTTTACAGGGAGACACTGAAGCTTTCTTT